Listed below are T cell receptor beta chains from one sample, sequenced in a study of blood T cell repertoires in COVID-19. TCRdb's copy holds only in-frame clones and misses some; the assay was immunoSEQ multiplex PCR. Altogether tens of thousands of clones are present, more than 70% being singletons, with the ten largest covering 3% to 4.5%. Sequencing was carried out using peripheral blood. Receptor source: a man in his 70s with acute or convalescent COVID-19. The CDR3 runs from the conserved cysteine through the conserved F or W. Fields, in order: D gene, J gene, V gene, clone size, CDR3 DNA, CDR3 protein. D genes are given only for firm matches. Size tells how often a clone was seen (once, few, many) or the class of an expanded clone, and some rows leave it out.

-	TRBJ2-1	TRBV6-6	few	TGTGCCAGCACTATGGGGGGTCGCTACAATGAGCAGTTCTTC	CASTMGGRYNEQFF
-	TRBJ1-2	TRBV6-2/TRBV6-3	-	TGTGCCAGCAGTTACGCGGGTGTCTACACCTTC	CASSYAGVYTF
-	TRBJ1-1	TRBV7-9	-	TGTGCCAGCAGCTTATCGGGGGGAACTGAAGCTTTCTTT	CASSLSGGTEAFF
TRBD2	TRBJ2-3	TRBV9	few	TGTGCCAGCAGCGCCCGGGGGGGCAGCACAGATACGCAGTATTTT	CASSARGGSTDTQYF
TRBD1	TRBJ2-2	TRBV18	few	TGTGCCAGCTCACCAGACAGGGCTGCGAACACCGGGGAGCTGTTTTTT	CASSPDRAANTGELFF
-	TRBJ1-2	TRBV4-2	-	TGTGCCAGCAGCCAAGATGGGCGTTATGGCTACACCTTC	CASSQDGRYGYTF
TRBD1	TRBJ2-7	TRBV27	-	TGTGCCAGCAGTTCTGGCAGGGGACAGAACGAGCAGTACTTC	CASSSGRGQNEQYF
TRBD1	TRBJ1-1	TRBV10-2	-	TGCGCCAGCCGTCCCGGGACAGGGGGCAGCACTGAAGCTTTCTTT	CASRPGTGGSTEAFF
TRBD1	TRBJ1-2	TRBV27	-	TGTGCCAGCAGTTTGGGACAGGGCCCCTCTAACTATGGCTACACCTTC	CASSLGQGPSNYGYTF
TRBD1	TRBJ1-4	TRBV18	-	TGTGCCAGCTCACCCCCCGGGACAGGGATGCGAAGACTGTTTTTT	CASSPPGTGMRRLFF
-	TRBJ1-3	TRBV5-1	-	TGCGCCAGCAGCTTGGGGCCTGGAAACACCATATATTTT	CASSLGPGNTIYF
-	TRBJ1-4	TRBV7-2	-	TGTGCCAGCAGCCAAGGCGGGGCAACTAATGAAAAACTGTTTTTT	CASSQGGATNEKLFF
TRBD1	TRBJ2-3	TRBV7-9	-	TGTGCCAGCAGCCAGGCGAAAGTGCAGACAGGGGTCATAGATACGCAGTATTTT	CASSQAKVQTGVIDTQYF
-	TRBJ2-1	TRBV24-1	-	TGTGCCACCAGTGACCACGACAGATACAATGAGCAGTTCTTC	CATSDHDRYNEQFF
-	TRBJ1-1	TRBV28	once	TGTGCCAGCAGTTTACCATTCCAGGGGAGGAACACTGAAGCTTTCTTT	CASSLPFQGRNTEAFF
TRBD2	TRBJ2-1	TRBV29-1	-	TGCAGCGTTCATCGGGGACTAGACGGGGGTGAGCAGTTCTTC	CSVHRGLDGGEQFF
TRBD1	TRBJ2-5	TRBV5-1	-	TGCGCCAGCAGCCCCGGGACAGGGGGAGAGACCCAGTACTTC	CASSPGTGGETQYF
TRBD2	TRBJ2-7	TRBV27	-	TGTGCCAGCAGTTCCCAGCGGGGGGGCCCAAACGAGCAGTACTTC	CASSSQRGGPNEQYF
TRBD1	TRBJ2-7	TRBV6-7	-	TGTGCCAGCAACAACCGGGACAGGAAAATCTACGAGCAGTACTTC	CASNNRDRKIYEQYF
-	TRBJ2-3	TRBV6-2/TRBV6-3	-	TGTGCCAGCAGTTACTCGAGGGCGGGCACAGATACGCAGTATTTT	CASSYSRAGTDTQYF
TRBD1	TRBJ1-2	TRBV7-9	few	TGTGCCAGCAGCCGAGACAGGGTAAAATCGGGAGGCTACACCTTC	CASSRDRVKSGGYTF
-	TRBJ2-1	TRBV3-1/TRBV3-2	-	TGTGCCAGCAGCCAACCGGGACAAACTTACTACAATGAGCAGTTCTTC	CASSQPGQTYYNEQFF
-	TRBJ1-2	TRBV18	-	TGTGCCAGCTCACAGGGGGGGAGCGGCTACACCTTC	CASSQGGSGYTF
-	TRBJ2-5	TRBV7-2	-	TGTGCCAGCAGCCCAGCAGGGGGGAGAGAGACCCAGTACTTC	CASSPAGGRETQYF
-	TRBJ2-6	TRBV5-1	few	TGCGCCAGCAGCTTGGGACAGTACTCTGGGGCCAACGTCCTGACTTTC	CASSLGQYSGANVLTF
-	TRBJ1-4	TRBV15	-	TGTGCCACCAGCAATACAGCTGCAACTAATGAAAAACTGTTTTTT	CATSNTAATNEKLFF
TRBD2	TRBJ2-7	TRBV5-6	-	TGTGCCAGCAGCTTGGCTAGCGGGGGGGCCTCGGAGCAGTACTTC	CASSLASGGASEQYF
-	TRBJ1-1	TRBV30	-	TGTGCCTGGACCCCGACAGCGAACACTGAAGCTTTCTTT	CAWTPTANTEAFF
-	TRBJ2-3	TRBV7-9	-	TGTGCCAGTAGCAGCGGCGTTTTCCGCGGCGCGGGCACAGATACGCAGTATTTT	CASSSGVFRGAGTDTQYF
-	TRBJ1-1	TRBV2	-	TGTGCCAGAGGGGTTACACAGAACACTGAAGCTTTCTTT	CARGVTQNTEAFF
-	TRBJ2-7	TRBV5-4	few	TGTGCCAGCAGCTTGAGAGGGGCGGGGCGCCACGAGCAGTACTTC	CASSLRGAGRHEQYF
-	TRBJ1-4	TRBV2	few	TGTGCCAGCAGTGAACAGGGGTTAGGTGAAAAACTGTTTTTT	CASSEQGLGEKLFF
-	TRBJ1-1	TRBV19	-	TGTGCCAGTAGTGACCCCGGAACAGGGCGGGCTGAAGCTTTCTTT	CASSDPGTGRAEAFF
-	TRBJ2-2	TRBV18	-	TGTGCCAGCTCACCAACAGGAGCGAACACCGGGGAGCTGTTTTTT	CASSPTGANTGELFF
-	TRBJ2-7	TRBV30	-	TGTGCCTGGAGAAGGGGCACCTACGAGCAGTACTTC	CAWRRGTYEQYF
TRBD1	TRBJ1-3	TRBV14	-	TGTGCCAGCAGCCGTTGGACAGGGCTTTCTGGAAACACCATATATTTT	CASSRWTGLSGNTIYF
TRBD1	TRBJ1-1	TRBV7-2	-	TGTGCCAGCAGCCTTCGAGGGGGCCGCTACGGAGGCACTGAAGCTTTCTTT	CASSLRGGRYGGTEAFF
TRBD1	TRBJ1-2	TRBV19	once	TGTGCCAGTAATCCCGGGACAGGGTCTAACTATGGCTACACCTTC	CASNPGTGSNYGYTF
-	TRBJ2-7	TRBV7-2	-	TGTGCCAGCAGCTCCCCCCCGGGGTTGGAGCAGTACTTC	CASSSPPGLEQYF
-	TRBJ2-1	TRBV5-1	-	TGCGCCAGCAGCCGAGACTTATACAATGAGCAGTTCTTC	CASSRDLYNEQFF